This TCR beta chain was retrieved from a study of graft-versus-host responses after intestinal transplantation. The table came from immunoSEQ multiplex PCR; TCRdb's copy has only in-frame clones and leaves some out. The sample has tens of thousands of clones, about 90% seen once; the top ten hold around 0.1%. In the case of this clone: What it binds is unknown. This sample also contains other DNA sequences that code for the same CDR3.

The CDR3 runs 14 residues. Germline assignment: CDR1 KGHSH and CDR2 LQKENI. The ends lost 3 bases at V and 1 base at J; junction bases unmatched: 1. The TCR sequence derives from a human donor who received an intestinal transplant. The specimen was unstimulated CD4+ T cells sorted from spleen or lymph node cells, collected before intestinal transplant. The chain combines TRBV18 with TRBJ1-1; the match to TRBD1 covers 8 bases. The CDR3 region has the DNA TGTGCCAGCTCACCCGGACAGGGGAACACTGAAGCTTTCTTT. Translating gives CASSPGQGNTEAFF.